The 21 T cell receptor beta chains listed next were all sequenced from one sample in a study of technical replicates of blood from a handful of donors. Clones were read by immunoSEQ multiplex PCR, and TCRdb kept only the in-frame ones, dropping some. The repertoire holds around 80,000 clones, 95% to 97% seen once, with around 0.33% in the top ten. Sequenced input: T cells isolated from PBMCs. These TCRs come from a human donor in good health.

This sequence joins TRBV7-6 and TRBJ2-1; TRBD2 is a possible D gene (5 bases). Germline loops: CDR1 SGHVS, CDR2 FNYEAQ. The CDR3 length is 13 residues. V was cut by 1 base and J by 9 bases, with 10 bases left in between. CDR3 sequence reads: CASSLGELGEQFF. The CDR3 DNA reads TGTGCCAGCAGCTTAGGGGAGTTGGGTGAGCAGTTCTTC. Full variable domain (missing parts from reference TRBV7-6 and TRBJ2-1): GAGVSQSPRYKVTKRGQDVALRCDPISGHVSLYWYRQALGQGPEFLTYFNYEAQQDKSGLPNDRFSAERPEGSISTLTIQRTEQRDSAMYRCASSLGELGEQFFGPGTRLTVL.

The V gene is TRBV21-1, the J gene TRBJ2-5; the listed D gene, TRBD2, was not tested against the DNA. TRBV21-1 corresponds to a pseudogene. The CDR3 totals 15 residues. CDR3 protein: CASSKEQRDCETQYF. CDR3 DNA: TGTGCCAGCAGCAAAGAGCAGCGGGATTGTGAGACCCAGTACTTC.

This chain links TRBV29-1 with TRBJ1-2, with D hard to call. CDR1 and CDR2 (germline): SQVTM, ANQGSEA. The V gene lost 4 bases and the J gene lost 4 bases, with 16 bases spanning the gap. The CDR3 totals 14 residues. The CDR3 loop is CSVVEELPVYGYTF. The CDR3 region has the DNA TGCAGCGTTGTGGAGGAATTACCGGTCTATGGCTACACCTTC.

The chain is built from TRBV5-4 and TRBJ1-2; TRBD1 agrees at 7 bases. CDR1 and CDR2 from the germline V gene are SGHNT and YYREEE (reference sequence). The CDR3 is 16 amino acids. V lost 4 bases to trimming and J lost 9 bases; unmatched junction nucleotides: 18. CDR3 sequence (DNA): TGTGCCAGCAGCGATGAACAGGGGCCCGTGTTTCGGAGCTACACCTTC. Translation: CASSDEQGPVFRSYTF.

The chain recombines TRBV9 with TRBJ2-3; D possibly corresponds to TRBD1 (5 bases). Germline CDR1 and CDR2: SGDLS and YYNGEE. V lost 2 bases to trimming and J lost 1 base, with 8 bases between them. This CDR3 is 14 amino acids long. The CDR3 loop is CASSVQQGTDTQYF. CDR3 coding DNA: TGTGCCAGCAGCGTGCAACAGGGCACAGATACGCAGTATTTT.

The J gene is TRBJ1-2, the V gene TRBV19; TRBD1 is a possible D gene (5 bases). With 5 bases removed from V and 5 bases from J, the gap between germline ends came to 15 bases. Germline CDR1 reads LNHDA; CDR2 reads SQIVND (reference sequence). This CDR3 is built from 14 residues. The CDR3 is CASSDHGRGYGYTF. For the CDR3, the DNA is TGTGCCAGTAGTGACCACGGCCGGGGGTATGGCTACACCTTC. The full variable domain, completed using reference TRBV19 and TRBJ1-2, is DGGITQSPKYLFRKEGQNVTLSCEQNLNHDAMYWYRQDPGQGLRLIYYSQIVNDFQKGDIAEGYSVSREKKESFPLTVTSAQKNPTAFYLCASSDHGRGYGYTFGSGTRLTVV.

V and J are TRBV30 and TRBJ2-3; D is possibly TRBD2 (6 bases). Trimming shortened V by 4 bases and J by 1 base, and 6 bases separated the two germline ends. Germline values: CDR1 GTSNPN, CDR2 SVGIG (reference sequence). This CDR3 spans 12 amino acids. This chain's CDR3 is CAWTSGTDTQYF. CDR3 nucleotides: TGTGCCTGGACTAGCGGCACAGATACGCAGTATTTT.

This clone was detected once. The chain couples TRBV5-4 to TRBJ2-1, with D possibly being TRBD2 (6 bases). V was shortened by 4 bases and J by 0 bases, with 11 bases between the two germline ends. The CDR3 consists of 15 residues. Per germline, CDR1 SGHNT and CDR2 YYREEE (reference sequence). Written as DNA, the CDR3 is TGTGCCAGCAGCGAGGGACTCATCTCCTACAATGAGCAGTTCTTC. This encodes CASSEGLISYNEQFF.

The chain links TRBV29-1 to TRBJ2-3; D is uncertain. Trimming took 6 bases from V and 6 from J, leaving 7 bases between them. Germline lookup yields CDR1 SQVTM and CDR2 ANQGSEA. There are 10 residues in the CDR3. The CDR3 is CSVPGDTQYF. Written as DNA, the CDR3 is TGCAGCGTCCCCGGTGATACGCAGTATTTT.

The chain joins TRBV6-4 to TRBJ2-2, with 12 bases matching TRBD1. The V gene end was trimmed by 4 bases and the J gene end by 5 bases; junction bases not matched to a gene: 8. Germline V gene sequence: CDR1 MRHNA, CDR2 SNTAGT. The CDR3 consists of 17 residues. The CDR3 region is CASSVVAGQGATGELFF. For the CDR3, the DNA is TGTGCCAGCAGTGTGGTCGCGGGACAGGGGGCGACCGGGGAGCTGTTTTTT.

V and J are TRBV6-1 and TRBJ1-2, with 10 bases aligning to TRBD1. The J segment lost 7 bases and the V segment lost 2 bases, leaving 4 bases of the junction unmatched. The CDR3 runs 14 residues. Germline CDR1 is MNHNS and CDR2 is SASEGT. The CDR3 sequence is CASSEMGTGAGYTF. CDR3 sequence (DNA): TGTGCCAGCAGTGAAATGGGGACAGGGGCTGGCTACACCTTC.

This clone was recorded a few times. The V gene is TRBV11-3, the J gene TRBJ1-4; 10 bases are shared with TRBD1. V gave up 4 bases and J gave up 6 bases; unmatched junction bases: 2. This CDR3 has 14 amino acids. Looked up from germline, CDR1 is SGHNT and CDR2 is YENEEA. The CDR3 DNA reads TGTGCCAGCAGCTCCGGGACAGGGGATGAAAAACTGTTTTTT. This encodes CASSSGTGDEKLFF.

The chain has TRBV28 and TRBJ1-1; 10 positions match TRBD1. Germline V gene data show CDR1 as MDHEN and CDR2 as SYDVKM. Trimming removed 10 bases from V and 5 bases from J; junction bases left unmatched: 7. The length of the CDR3 is 13 residues. The CDR3 loop reads CATNRDRGTEAFF. The CDR3 DNA is TGTGCCACCAACCGGGACAGGGGAACTGAAGCTTTCTTT.

This clone appeared a few times. CDR3 amino acids: CASGQDRATTGELFF. DNA for the CDR3: TGTGCCAGCGGCCAAGACAGGGCGACCACCGGGGAGCTGTTTTTT. This sequence joins TRBV6-1 and TRBJ2-2, with 7 bases identical to TRBD1. Trimming removed 8 bases from V and 4 bases from J; junction bases left unmatched: 10. In germline, CDR1 is MNHNS, CDR2 SASEGT. The CDR3 spans 15 residues.

The chain is built from TRBV7-8 and TRBJ1-1; D is perhaps TRBD1 (6 bases). Germline V CDR1 and CDR2: SGHVS, FQNEAQ. Deletions cut 3 bases from V and 1 base from J, with 15 bases between. This CDR3 contains 16 residues. This chain's CDR3 is CASSFGTSRTNTEAFF. The CDR3 nucleotides are TGTGCCAGCAGCTTCGGGACATCTAGAACGAACACTGAAGCTTTCTTT.

The table lists this clone with a count of one. The CDR3 coding sequence is TGTGCCAGCAGTCCAGGGGTTCCGTACTATGGCTACACCTTC. Encoded protein: CASSPGVPYYGYTF. This chain joins TRBV13 and TRBJ1-2; weak D call: TRBD1 (6 bases). V was pared by 6 bases and J by 3 bases, with 14 bases between. CDR1 is PRHDT, CDR2 FYEKMQ, per germline (reference sequence). The CDR3 extends over 14 amino acids.

V gene TRBV6-5 combines with J gene TRBJ1-4, with TRBD1 identical over 7 bases. Germline V lookup: CDR1 MNHEY, CDR2 SVGAGI. This CDR3 comprises 14 residues. Trimming removed 2 bases from V and 6 bases from J; junction bases left unmatched: 3. The CDR3 DNA reads as TGTGCCAGCAGTTACGACAGGGTAGATGAAAAACTGTTTTTT. This translates into CASSYDRVDEKLFF.

Here the CDR3 DNA reads TGTGCCAGCAGCGTATCTAGCGGGAGCACAGATACGCAGTATTTT. This gives the protein CASSVSSGSTDTQYF. V gene TRBV9 combines with J gene TRBJ2-3, with 8 nucleotides matching TRBD2. The CDR3 totals 15 residues. CDR1 SGDLS and CDR2 YYNGEE come from the germline V gene. J was trimmed by 0 bases and V by 1 base; bases with no gene match: 1.

CDR3 bases: TGTGCCAGCAGTTTATCCTTGGGGGCCTGGGAGCAGTTCTTC. This gives the protein CASSLSLGAWEQFF. The chain links TRBV27 to TRBJ2-1, with a tentative D call TRBD1 (6 bases). From germline, CDR1 is MNHEY and CDR2 SMNVEV (reference sequence). The CDR3 covers 14 residues. Between the trimmed V and J ends, which lost 0 bases and 10 bases, there was a span of 13 bases.

The chain carries TRBV7-9 and TRBJ1-1; weak D call: TRBD1 (5 bases). CDR1 and CDR2 (germline): SEHNR, FQNEAQ (reference sequence). The CDR3 loop spans 14 amino acids. V gave up 5 bases and J gave up 3 bases, with 13 bases separating them. The CDR3 DNA reads TGTGCCAGCAGCCCCCCAGGGAGGGACACTGAAGCTTTCTTT. Amino acid sequence: CASSPPGRDTEAFF.

This chain uses TRBV5-5 with TRBJ1-1; D is unclear. The CDR3 spans 12 residues. From germline, CDR1 is SGHKS and CDR2 YYEKEE (reference sequence). Trimming took off 0 bases at V and 3 bases at J, with 3 bases between the two ends. CDR3 loop: CASSLVDTEAFF. The CDR3, as DNA: TGTGCCAGCAGCTTGGTAGACACTGAAGCTTTCTTT.